The text below deals with one TCR beta chain. Its antigen remains unidentified. The germline V and J ends were trimmed by 2 bases and 6 bases, with 8 bases remaining between them. CDR1 SGHRS and CDR2 YFSETQ come from the germline V gene. This CDR3 contains 13 residues. Clones were sequenced by immunoSEQ multiplex PCR, and TCRdb holds only the in-frame ones, with some missing. Among just over 2,000,000 clones listed, roughly 96% were seen once. The sample originates from a study of shared clonotypes between healthy human individuals. Study details: A donor's plate count was three for CD4 naive and three for CD4 memory; CD8 naive had two and CD8 memory one.

Study-wide points: Naive subsets usually exceeded memory subsets in estimated richness.

The source of this sequence is a man aged 18 to 29 in good health. The rearrangement uses TRBV5-1 and TRBJ1-4; D remains unclear. Sequencing was carried out using naive CD4+ T cells sorted from blood. The subset: CD45RA+ positively selected. The CDR3 bases are TGCGCCAGCAGCTTTAACAACGATGAAAAACTGTTTTTT. Protein: CASSFNNDEKLFF. Using reference TRBV5-1 and TRBJ1-4 for the parts outside the CDR3, the full variable domain is KAGVTQTPRYLIKTRGQQVTLSCSPISGHRSVSWYQQTPGQGLQFLFEYFSETQRNKGNFPGRFSGRQFSNSRSEMNVSTLELGDSALYLCASSFNNDEKLFFGSGTQLSVL.